This T cell receptor beta chain comes out of a study of shared clonotypes between healthy human individuals (dated by TCRdb to the early 2020s). Notes on the research overall: The cohort included three men and a couple of women between 18 and 49 years of age. For each donor, three plates each were used for CD4 naive and CD4 memory, two plates were used for CD8 naive, and one plate was used for CD8 memory. The study deeply sequenced blood TCR repertoires of several healthy adults to estimate repertoire size and the extent of clonotype sharing between individuals. Libraries were prepared and TCR repertoires were sequenced by different laboratories using diverse techniques, in order to increase sequencing depth and limit assay-specific biases. Leukapheresis yielded between about 0.85 and 10 billion PBMCs per donor.

Comment on this clone: No cognate antigen has been identified for it. Base qualities are not recorded, but no much larger clone differs from it by a single base.

The germline V gene (reference sequence) supplies CDR1 MNHEY and CDR2 SMNVEV. The CDR3 covers 15 residues, taking in both the cysteine and the phenylalanine. Of the read, only the CDR3 DNA is kept; its 45 bases are in frame from base 1. Overall study outcomes, separate from this receptor: Estimated clonotype richness was generally larger for naive than for memory subsets. Higher generation probabilities were observed for clonotypes shared by all four sorted-subset donors than for non-shared clonotypes. When a handful of donors were compared, the shared fraction of clonotypes was about 5% for naive CD4, 3% to 4% for naive CD8, 2% to 2.5% for memory CD4, and about 0.36% for memory CD8. Pairwise subsampling led to the expectation that sequencing depth would affect the degree of clonotype sharing among donors. Even with the large sequencing depth, rarefaction of the sorted-subset datasets indicated that sequencing was incomplete. Sampling was restricted to blood, and TCR repertoires in tissues likely differ from the TCR repertoires found in blood. The genetic and exposure-history diversity represented was limited by the small number of donors.

TCR CDR3 regions were amplified from genomic DNA by multiplex PCR using the deep immunoSEQ assay. Extracted genomic DNA from each cell subset was spread evenly across all wells of several immunoSEQ 96-well plates, with each plate serving as a replicate. For sorted subsets, each replicate PCR was loaded with about 200 ng genomic DNA, equivalent to some 27,000 T cell genomes. Purified libraries were measured with a Qubit 3.0 fluorometer, size-checked on a Bioanalyzer 2100, and measured again with the KAPA Library Quantification kit. A separate single-read 150-cycle Illumina NextSeq 550 flow cell was used to sequence each immunoSEQ 96-well plate. Per the original workflow: Because the immunoSEQ output included only junctional sequences and no quality scores, the filtering could not be the same as the filtering used for full-length reads. To assign V/J genes and CDR3, sequences were annotated using PyIR, a Python wrapper for IgBLAST v1.9, with IMGT germline references. Reads with weak V/J assignments (E-value above 1e-6), missing CDR3, stop codons, out-of-frame junctions, or ambiguous translated residues were removed. V3J clonotypes were defined by identical inferred V gene, J gene, and CDR3 amino acid sequence. Percentage overlap between repertoires was calculated by dividing the number of shared unique clonotypes by the size of the smaller repertoire. Three approaches were used to assess repertoire richness: RTK rarefaction, the Chao1 estimator, and Recon v2.1 estimates of unobserved clonotypes. Generation probabilities were computed with OLGA for all TCRbeta clonotypes obtained by the gDNA method from several donors. Here the immuneACCESS table is served through TCRdb, limited to in-frame sequences with V and J called. Missing clones are a known gap in these copies; in checked studies unresolved V genes cover under half, and the rest lacks a known reason. The DNA was the basis for D and trimming; V, J and clone size are from that table. This sample holds under 550,000 clones; 96% were observed only once. The ten largest clones take up about 0.064% of the sample.

Donors were healthy HIV-negative adults with no recently reported acute infections or vaccinations. All donors were Caucasian adults living in Nashville, Tennessee, USA. CD4+ T cells were enriched through magnetic negative selection, after which naive cells were positively selected on CD45RA and the remaining negative fraction served as the memory subset. Blood was collected by leukapheresis, and PBMCs were isolated by Ficoll-Histopaque density gradient centrifugation and then cryopreserved in liquid nitrogen vapor phase. Analytical flow cytometry was used to check the purity and quantity of each magnetically sorted T cell population. From each sorted fraction, genomic DNA was isolated and quantified by UV absorbance on a Nanodrop 2000c.

The sample consisted of naive CD4+ T cells sorted from blood. Reading the label with the study, this specimen's cell subset or site is: CD45RA+ positively selected. The sequence was collected from a woman aged 25 to 39 in good health. The chain links TRBV27 with TRBJ2-5, with a weak D call of TRBD2 (5 bases match). The J call may be wrong; the DNA end is better matched by TRBJ2-7. CDR3 region: CASSSPGLHSYEQYF. DNA sequence: TGTGCCAGCAGTTCCCCCGGACTCCACTCCTACGAGCAGTACTTC.